The 28 T cell receptor beta chains presented below share a single source sample, sequenced in a study of immune heterogeneity within non-small cell lung tumors (dated by TCRdb to the late 2010s). The sequencer was a HiSeq X Ten. A multiplex PCR system amplified the TCR beta CDR3 region, with a first 10-cycle round using 32 V-gene forward and 13 J-gene reverse primers. TCRdb trimmed the raw reads at Q25, called clones with MiXCR and kept productive beta chains. Rows are unified per CDR3 protein, each entry keeping the most common DNA and genes. The sample table shows tens of thousands of distinct CDR3 sequences, and 25% to 35% are seen once. Of the sample, 3.5% to 5% is held by the ten largest clones. For the TCR template, genomic DNA was extracted from bulk tumor tissue, and 600 ng of gDNA was amplified for each sample. During surgery, multiple biopsies were taken from each primary tumor and placed as far apart as possible within the tumor mass. The study cohort was described as untreated, and patients were newly diagnosed NSCLC cases undergoing curative surgery.

The sample consisted of lung tumor tissue. Every receptor here comes from a man aged 40-55 years with non-small cell lung cancer.

This clonotype came up a few times. The V gene is TRBV20-1, the J gene TRBJ2-6; the match to TRBD1 covers 8 bases. Losses at the gene ends were 1 base for V and 2 bases for J; bases not matched to a gene: 4. This CDR3 has 16 residues. The germline gives CDR1 DFQATT, CDR2 SNEGSKA (reference sequence). The DNA of the CDR3 is TGCAGTGCTAGAGGTCAGGGGGCGACTGGGGCCAACGTCCTGACTTTC. It encodes CSARGQGATGANVLTF.

There are a few counts of this clonotype. This sequence joins TRBV20-1 and TRBJ1-1, with TRBD1 matching over 8 bases. J lost 11 bases, V lost 1 base, and 15 bases had no gene match. The CDR3 consists of 15 residues. Germline CDR1 reads DFQATT; CDR2 reads SNEGSKA (reference sequence). The CDR3 spells CSARGRAGGVEIAFF. The CDR3 DNA reads as TGCAGTGCTAGAGGTAGGGCAGGGGGCGTTGAGATCGCTTTCTTT.

The sample holds a few counts of this clonotype. The chain combines TRBV20-1 with TRBJ1-1; D is undetermined. This CDR3 region has 11 residues. The germline V gene encodes CDR1 DFQATT and CDR2 SNEGSKA (reference sequence). The CDR3 region is CEGSSNTEAFF. The CDR3 DNA sequence: TGCGAGGGCAGCTCCAACACTGAAGCTTTCTTT.

This clonotype occurred a few times. The chain has TRBV3-1 and TRBJ2-7; 10 positions agree with TRBD1. The CDR3 covers 17 residues. The germline CDR1 and CDR2 sequences are LGHDT and YNNKEL (reference sequence). The junction had 7 bases not matched to a gene; V was cut back by 0 bases and J by 2 bases. The CDR3 region is CASSQDGDRGPTYEQYF. The CDR3 nucleotides are TGTGCCAGCAGCCAAGATGGAGACAGGGGGCCAACCTACGAGCAGTACTTC.

This sequence joins TRBV6-1 and TRBJ2-7; 7 positions match TRBD1. J gave up 3 bases and V 6 bases, and 5 bases lay outside the gene matches. Germline V gene sequence: CDR1 MNHNS, CDR2 SASEGT. The CDR3 runs to 13 residues. The CDR3 sequence is CASSPQGSYEQYF. The CDR3 DNA follows: TGTGCCAGCAGCCCACAGGGGAGCTACGAGCAGTACTTC.

As to this clonotype: Just one base apart from a much larger clone, this may be a read error. Since no conserved phenylalanine or tryptophan closes the CDR3, a read error is the likely cause. V and J are TRBV6-1 and TRBJ1-2, with D possibly matching TRBD1 (6 bases). V lost 4 bases and J lost 8, with 11 bases in between. Per germline, CDR1 MNHNS and CDR2 SASEGT. The CDR3 spans 12 residues. CDR3 coding DNA: TGTGCCAGCAGTGTACAGGGTATCGGCTACACCTCC. It yields the protein CASSVQGIGYTS.

This clonotype was recorded a few times. The rearrangement uses TRBV6-2 or TRBV6-3 and TRBJ2-7; D perhaps matches TRBD1 (5 bases). Germline assignment: CDR1 MNHEY and CDR2 SVGEGT. This CDR3 contains 12 residues. V was shortened by 8 bases and J by 3 bases, with 11 bases between the two germline ends. The CDR3 DNA reads as TGTGCCAGCGCGACAGTTAACTACGAGCAGTACTTC. This encodes CASATVNYEQYF.

The rearrangement joins TRBV11-3 to TRBJ2-7; no clear D. Germline V gene data show CDR1 as SGHNT and CDR2 as YENEEA. This CDR3 spans 14 amino acids. V was clipped by 1 base and J by 6 bases, with 13 bases between them. CDR3: CASSLALVPSEQYF. CDR3 coding DNA: TGTGCCAGCAGCTTAGCTCTGGTCCCTAGCGAGCAGTACTTC.

This clonotype was seen at least ten times. V is TRBV6-1 and J is TRBJ1-1; 8 bases line up with TRBD1. This CDR3 is built from 13 residues. Unmatched junction bases numbered 3, after V lost 5 bases and J lost 4 bases. Per germline, CDR1 MNHNS and CDR2 SASEGT. The CDR3 sequence is CASSQTGGTEAFF. CDR3 coding DNA: TGTGCCAGCAGTCAAACAGGGGGCACTGAAGCTTTCTTT.

Note on this clonotype: This may be a read error, as it is one base from a much larger clone. The chain has TRBV29-1 and TRBJ2-7, with D possibly being TRBD1 or TRBD2 (5 bases each). The CDR3 has 11 amino acids. V was trimmed by 4 bases and J by 10 bases, leaving 14 bases between them. Germline V gene data show CDR1 as SQVTM and CDR2 as ANQGSEA. CDR3 bases: TGCAGCGTTGTGGAGCGACGGGACCAGTACTTC. This gives the protein CSVVERRDQYF.

Many counts were recorded for this clonotype. V usage is TRBV15 and J usage is TRBJ2-1, with D possibly TRBD2 on 6 matching bases. This CDR3 contains 15 residues. Germline V lookup: CDR1 LNHNV, CDR2 YYDKDF (reference sequence). V lost 1 base and J lost 10, with 17 bases in between. This CDR3 is CATSRVRETRFEQFF. CDR3 in DNA: TGTGCCACCAGCAGAGTCCGGGAGACTAGATTCGAGCAGTTCTTC. The variable domain in full, with the rest retrieved from reference TRBV15 and TRBJ2-1, is DAMVIQNPRYQVTQFGKPVTLSCSQTLNHNVMYWYQQKSSQAPKLLFHYYDKDFNNEADTPDNFQSRRPNTSFCFLDIRSPGLGDTAMYLCATSRVRETRFEQFFGPGTRLTVL.

The chain uses TRBV6-1 and TRBJ2-2, with D tentatively TRBD2 (6 bases). Germline CDR1 reads MNHNS; CDR2 reads SASEGT. V was shortened by 6 bases and J by 0 bases, with 8 bases between the two germline ends. The CDR3 totals 14 residues. DNA for the CDR3: TGTGCCAGCAGGGGCGGGGCGAACACCGGGGAGCTGTTTTTT. This codes for CASRGGANTGELFF.

A note on this clonotype: A much larger clone is a single base away; this may be a read error. The rearrangement links TRBV6-8 to TRBJ2-1; 7 bases line up with TRBD2. CDR1 and CDR2 (germline): MNHGY, SAAAGT. This CDR3 has 15 residues. Trimming cost V 10 bases and J 1 base; bases outside gene matches: 10. The CDR3 coding sequence is TGTGCCAACAGAAATCGAGCGGGATCCTACAATGAGCAGTTCTTC. Its translation is CANRNRAGSYNEQFF.

Regarding this clonotype: This could be a read error, since a much larger clone is one nucleotide away. The genes are TRBV5-6 and TRBJ2-7; perhaps TRBD1 as D (5 bases). Germline CDR1 reads SGHDT; CDR2 reads YYEEEE. This CDR3 is 13 amino acids long. CDR3 bases: TGTGCCATCAGCTTGGGGCTCTCCTACGAGCAGTACTTC. Its translation: CAISLGLSYEQYF.

By share of the sample, this clonotype is medium-sized (0.01 to 0.1%). This chain links TRBV3-1 with TRBJ2-7; maybe TRBD2 (6 bases). The V end was cut by 1 base, the J end by 3 bases, with 10 bases between. This CDR3 is built from 14 residues. Germline V gene data show CDR1 as LGHDT and CDR2 as YNNKEL (reference sequence). This CDR3 is CASSQGIGGYEQYF. The CDR3 region has the DNA TGTGCCAGCAGCCAAGGGATCGGGGGCTACGAGCAGTACTTC.

The J gene is TRBJ1-5, the V gene TRBV4-1; 7 bases map to TRBD1. Trimming at V came to 0 bases and at J to 0 bases, leaving 8 bases not matched to a gene. Germline V lookup: CDR1 MGHRA, CDR2 YSYEKL. The CDR3 length is 18 residues. The CDR3 reads CASSQESEGQISNQPQHF. The CDR3 nucleotides are TGCGCCAGCAGCCAAGAGTCCGAGGGACAGATTAGCAATCAGCCCCAGCATTTT.

This clonotype appeared a few times. The rearrangement joins TRBV4-1 to TRBJ2-2, with 13 bases lining up with TRBD2. The CDR3 runs to 16 residues. V lost 5 bases to trimming and J lost 6 bases; unmatched junction nucleotides: 6. CDR1 and CDR2 (germline): MGHRA, YSYEKL. In DNA, the CDR3 is TGCGCCAGCAGCTCTACTAGCGGGAGGGCCTCCGGGGAGCTGTTTTTT. Its protein product is CASSSTSGRASGELFF.

Regarding this clonotype: A much larger clonotype is one base distant, so this may be a read error. CDR3 nucleotide sequence: TGTGCCAGCAGTACAGGACAGTATCAGCCCCATCATTTT. Translating gives CASSTGQYQPHHF. The rearrangement uses TRBV12-3 or TRBV12-4 and TRBJ1-5; possible D gene TRBD1, 6 bases. The CDR3 is 13 amino acids.

The chain is built from TRBV9 and TRBJ2-1; 9 bases are shared with TRBD2. CDR3 size: 16 residues. Germline V gene data show CDR1 as SGDLS and CDR2 as YYNGEE. Germline trimming cut 1 base from V and 6 bases from J; bases unmatched to any gene: 8. The CDR3 loop reads CASSVRGAGGVNEQFF. CDR3 nucleotide sequence: TGTGCCAGCAGCGTAAGAGGTGCGGGAGGGGTCAATGAGCAGTTCTTC. The full variable domain, in which reference TRBV9 and TRBJ2-1 provide the parts outside the CDR3, is DSGVTQTPKHLITATGQRVTLRCSPRSGDLSVYWYQQSLDQGLQFLIQYYNGEERAKGNILERFSAQQFPDLHSELNLSSLELGDSALYFCASSVRGAGGVNEQFFGPGTRLTVL.

With respect to this clonotype: The junction departs from the called germline gene at one end, perhaps through a read error. The chain employs TRBV6-5 and TRBJ1-2; D gene uncertain. CDR1 is MNHEY and CDR2 is SVGAGI in the germline V gene. This CDR3 has 15 residues. Here the CDR3 DNA reads TGTTCCAGCAGTTACGAGGTCTCTAGTGGGTATGGCTACACCTTC. This sequence encodes CSSSYEVSSGYGYTF.

The gene calls are TRBV11-2 and TRBJ2-2, with 16 bases that match TRBD2. The CDR3 totals 19 residues. The V and J ends lost 3 bases and 6 bases, in that order; junction bases with no gene match: 10. The germline gives CDR1 SGHAT, CDR2 FQNNGV. CDR3 protein: CASSLPGLAGGPGSGELFF. The CDR3 coding sequence is TGTGCCAGCAGCTTGCCGGGACTAGCGGGAGGGCCAGGCTCCGGGGAGCTGTTTTTT.

The chain recombines TRBV12-3 or TRBV12-4 with TRBJ1-3, with D unclear. With 3 bases removed from V and 2 bases from J, the gap between germline ends came to 8 bases. The CDR3 runs 14 residues. The CDR3: CASSLTTPGNTIYF. The CDR3, as DNA: TGTGCCAGCAGTTTGACGACCCCTGGAAACACCATATATTTT.

By sample fraction, this clonotype is medium-sized (0.01 to 0.1%). The CDR3 loop is CASSDRQGPYGYTF. CDR3 DNA: TGTGCCAGCAGCGACAGACAGGGGCCCTATGGCTACACCTTC. The chain combines TRBV9 with TRBJ1-2; 8 positions match TRBD1. Germline loops: CDR1 SGDLS, CDR2 YYNGEE. J lost 4 bases, V lost 3 bases, and 5 bases had no gene match. The CDR3 is made up of 14 amino acids.

This chain links TRBV14 with TRBJ2-1, with 9 nucleotides matching TRBD1. CDR3 length equals 13 residues. Germline assignment: CDR1 SGHDN and CDR2 FVKESK. Germline trimming cut 2 bases from V and 8 bases from J; bases unmatched to any gene: 1. The CDR3 spells CASSQTGGDEQFF. The CDR3 nucleotides are TGTGCCAGCAGCCAAACAGGGGGCGATGAGCAGTTCTTC.

By proportion, this clonotype is medium-sized. J is TRBJ1-1 and V is TRBV6-1, with unresolved D. V was trimmed by 6 bases and J by 1 base, leaving 12 bases between them. Germline lookup yields CDR1 MNHNS and CDR2 SASEGT. The CDR3 sequence is 14 residues long. This CDR3 reads CASRVERANTEAFF. As DNA, the CDR3 is TGTGCCAGCAGAGTCGAAAGGGCGAACACTGAAGCTTTCTTT.

The sample holds a few counts of this clonotype. The chain links TRBV12-3 or TRBV12-4 to TRBJ2-7, with D unresolved. Trimming cost V 1 base and J 5 bases, with 9 bases left between them. The CDR3 runs to 13 residues. The CDR3 sequence: CASSLGARDEQYF. The CDR3, as DNA: TGTGCCAGCAGTTTAGGTGCCAGAGACGAGCAGTACTTC.

About this clonotype: A read error may explain this, as a much larger clone is one base away. The CDR3 does not close with the conserved phenylalanine or tryptophan, likely indicating a read error. This sequence joins TRBV2 and TRBJ1-2; possible D gene TRBD1, 5 bases. V lost 4 bases to trimming and J lost 1 base, with 7 bases between them. This CDR3 has 13 amino acids. Germline CDR1 is SNHLY and CDR2 is FYNNEI. As DNA, the CDR3 is TGTGCCAGCAGTGCCGGGGGTAACTATGGCTACACCTTA. Its translation is CASSAGGNYGYTL.

Turning to this clonotype: One junction end disagrees with the germline gene, perhaps due to a read error. The V gene is TRBV18, the J gene TRBJ1-1; possible D gene TRBD1, 5 bases. CDR1 is KGHSH and CDR2 is LQKENI in the germline V gene. The CDR3 is 18 amino acids. CDR3 residues: CASSPKGLRDSLNTEALF. CDR3 bases: TGTGCCAGCTCACCAAAGGGTCTCCGGGACTCCCTGAACACTGAAGCTTTGTTT.